The rows below give T cell receptor beta chains drawn from one sample of a study of blood T cell repertoires in COVID-19. Here immunoSEQ multiplex PCR was the method, and the copy in TCRdb shows in-frame clones only, minus some. The repertoire holds 65,000 or so clones, 90% seen once, with around 1.3% in the top ten. Specimen: peripheral blood. These receptors originate from a man in his fifties or sixties with acute or convalescent COVID-19. The CDR3 runs from the conserved cysteine through the conserved F or W. D genes are given only for firm matches. Size is omitted from some rows. Given values are once, few, many or a class for expanded clones.

d_call: TRBD1
j_call: TRBJ1-5
clone_size: .
v_call: TRBV5-1
cdr3_nt: TGCGCCAGCAGCTGGGGGACAGGGGACAATCAGCCCCAGCATTTT
cdr3_aa: CASSWGTGDNQPQHF

d_call: .
j_call: TRBJ1-1
clone_size: .
v_call: TRBV5-4
cdr3_nt: TGTGCCAGCAGCTTCAGGGGAAACACTGAAGCTTTCTTT
cdr3_aa: CASSFRGNTEAFF

d_call: .
j_call: TRBJ1-2
clone_size: .
v_call: TRBV29-1
cdr3_nt: TGCAGCCCCGACCCACGGACGAGACACAGGGACTATGGCTACACCTTC
cdr3_aa: CSPDPRTRHRDYGYTF

d_call: TRBD2
j_call: TRBJ2-1
clone_size: .
v_call: TRBV2
cdr3_nt: TGTGCCAGCAGTGAGGGACTAGCGGGGGGATTAAATGAGCAGTTCTTC
cdr3_aa: CASSEGLAGGLNEQFF

d_call: TRBD1
j_call: TRBJ2-2
clone_size: .
v_call: TRBV30
cdr3_nt: TGTGCCTGGGACAGGGGACACACCGGGGAGCTGTTTTTT
cdr3_aa: CAWDRGHTGELFF

d_call: .
j_call: TRBJ2-7
clone_size: .
v_call: TRBV10-3
cdr3_nt: TGTGCCATCAGGGAGGACAGCTCCTACGAGCAGTACTTC
cdr3_aa: CAIREDSSYEQYF

d_call: .
j_call: TRBJ1-1
clone_size: .
v_call: TRBV5-1
cdr3_nt: TGCGCCAGCAGCTTGGAAACAGGCCTCCTCACTGAAGCTTTCTTT
cdr3_aa: CASSLETGLLTEAFF

d_call: TRBD1
j_call: TRBJ1-5
clone_size: few
v_call: TRBV6-6
cdr3_nt: TGTGCCAGCAGTTCTCGACTGGGACAGAATAATCAGCCCCAGCATTTT
cdr3_aa: CASSSRLGQNNQPQHF

d_call: .
j_call: TRBJ1-1
clone_size: .
v_call: TRBV5-1
cdr3_nt: TGCGCCAGCAGCCTGGACAGATCTGAAGCTTTCTTT
cdr3_aa: CASSLDRSEAFF

d_call: .
j_call: TRBJ1-4
clone_size: .
v_call: TRBV9
cdr3_nt: TGTGCCAGCAGCTCCCAGGGGATAGCTAATGAAAAACTGTTTTTT
cdr3_aa: CASSSQGIANEKLFF

d_call: TRBD2
j_call: TRBJ2-1
clone_size: .
v_call: TRBV9
cdr3_nt: TGTGCCAGCAGCGTTGTAGGGGCTAGCGGGCAGGGTGAGCAGTTCTTC
cdr3_aa: CASSVVGASGQGEQFF

d_call: TRBD1
j_call: TRBJ1-1
clone_size: .
v_call: TRBV5-1
cdr3_nt: TGCGCCAGCAGCTTGGCCCAGGGACAGGGGAATTTAGTAAACACTGAAGCTTTCTTT
cdr3_aa: CASSLAQGQGNLVNTEAFF

d_call: TRBD2
j_call: TRBJ2-3
clone_size: .
v_call: TRBV27
cdr3_nt: TGTGCCAGCAGGAAACTAGCGGGGGATTACACAGATACGCAGTATTTT
cdr3_aa: CASRKLAGDYTDTQYF

d_call: .
j_call: TRBJ2-1
clone_size: once
v_call: TRBV5-5
cdr3_nt: TGTGCCAGCAGCTCCGGGACTCCTTACAATGAGCAGTTCTTC
cdr3_aa: CASSSGTPYNEQFF

d_call: .
j_call: TRBJ1-4
clone_size: .
v_call: TRBV28
cdr3_nt: TGTGCCAGCAACTCCGCGGCCCCTAATGAAAAACTGTTTTTT
cdr3_aa: CASNSAAPNEKLFF

d_call: TRBD1
j_call: TRBJ1-5
clone_size: .
v_call: TRBV3-1/TRBV3-2
cdr3_nt: TGTGCCAGCAGCCTAACAGGGGTCAATCAGCCCCAGCATTTT
cdr3_aa: CASSLTGVNQPQHF

d_call: .
j_call: TRBJ1-3
clone_size: .
v_call: TRBV9
cdr3_nt: TGTGCCAGCAGCGTACGACAGGCGCCTGGAAACACCATATATTTT
cdr3_aa: CASSVRQAPGNTIYF

d_call: TRBD1
j_call: TRBJ1-5
clone_size: .
v_call: TRBV19
cdr3_nt: TGTGCCAGTAACACCGAACCGGGACAGAACAATCAGCCCCAGCATTTT
cdr3_aa: CASNTEPGQNNQPQHF

d_call: TRBD1
j_call: TRBJ2-6
clone_size: .
v_call: TRBV27
cdr3_nt: TGTGCCAGCAGTGAGGGACAGGGAGGGTCTGGGGCCAACGTCCTGACTTTC
cdr3_aa: CASSEGQGGSGANVLTF

d_call: .
j_call: TRBJ1-5
clone_size: .
v_call: TRBV19
cdr3_nt: TGTGCCACCCATCTTGGCAGGGGTAGTTGGGGCAATCAGCCCCAGCATTTT
cdr3_aa: CATHLGRGSWGNQPQHF

d_call: .
j_call: TRBJ1-1
clone_size: .
v_call: TRBV19
cdr3_nt: TGTGCCAGTAGCGGCAGGGTTTTTGAAGCTTTCTTT
cdr3_aa: CASSGRVFEAFF

d_call: TRBD1
j_call: TRBJ2-7
clone_size: .
v_call: TRBV19
cdr3_nt: TGTGCCAGTAGTCCCTGGGACAGGGGGCTCGAGCAGTACTTC
cdr3_aa: CASSPWDRGLEQYF

d_call: .
j_call: TRBJ2-7
clone_size: .
v_call: TRBV4-1
cdr3_nt: TGCGCCAGCAGCCAAGAGATAAACGGCTACGAGCAGTACTTC
cdr3_aa: CASSQEINGYEQYF

d_call: .
j_call: TRBJ2-7
clone_size: .
v_call: TRBV2
cdr3_nt: TGTGCCAGCAGTGGACAGAACTACGAGCAGTACTTC
cdr3_aa: CASSGQNYEQYF

d_call: .
j_call: TRBJ1-1
clone_size: .
v_call: TRBV3-1/TRBV3-2
cdr3_nt: TGTGCCAGCAGCGCCCAGGGCGGGAGGACTGAAGCTTTCTTT
cdr3_aa: CASSAQGGRTEAFF

d_call: .
j_call: TRBJ1-1
clone_size: .
v_call: TRBV29-1
cdr3_nt: TGCAGCGTTGAAGGAAAACCGGGATCCATGAACACTGAAGCTTTCTTT
cdr3_aa: CSVEGKPGSMNTEAFF

d_call: .
j_call: TRBJ1-1
clone_size: .
v_call: TRBV5-6
cdr3_nt: TGTGCCAGCAGCTTGGCATGGGGAGCAGCTTTCTTT
cdr3_aa: CASSLAWGAAFF

d_call: .
j_call: TRBJ2-2
clone_size: .
v_call: TRBV19
cdr3_nt: TGTGCCAGTAGTATAAACAGGGCCGGGGAGCTGTTTTTT
cdr3_aa: CASSINRAGELFF

d_call: TRBD2
j_call: TRBJ2-1
clone_size: .
v_call: TRBV3-1/TRBV3-2
cdr3_nt: TGTGCCAGCAGCCAGGGACTAGCGGGGCTCGGATATGAGCAGTTCTTC
cdr3_aa: CASSQGLAGLGYEQFF

d_call: .
j_call: TRBJ2-7
clone_size: few
v_call: TRBV5-6
cdr3_nt: TGTGCCAGCCTTCGGACCGGGAATAGCGAGCAGTACTTC
cdr3_aa: CASLRTGNSEQYF

d_call: TRBD1
j_call: TRBJ2-7
clone_size: .
v_call: TRBV5-1
cdr3_nt: TGCGCCAGCAGCTTCTCCGGGACAGGCGCCTCCTACGAGCAGTACTTC
cdr3_aa: CASSFSGTGASYEQYF

d_call: .
j_call: TRBJ2-2
clone_size: .
v_call: TRBV5-1
cdr3_nt: TGCGCCAGCAGCGAACAAAAACAGGGAATCAGGACCGGGGAGCTGTTTTTT
cdr3_aa: CASSEQKQGIRTGELFF

d_call: .
j_call: TRBJ2-3
clone_size: few
v_call: TRBV5-1
cdr3_nt: TGCGCCAGCAGCTTGAGAGGAACAGATACGCAGTATTTT
cdr3_aa: CASSLRGTDTQYF

d_call: TRBD2
j_call: TRBJ2-5
clone_size: .
v_call: TRBV2
cdr3_nt: TGTGCCAGCAAGGGACTAGCGGGGGGAAAGGGGGACCAGTACTTC
cdr3_aa: CASKGLAGGKGDQYF

d_call: TRBD1
j_call: TRBJ2-7
clone_size: .
v_call: TRBV13
cdr3_nt: TGTGCCAGCAGCCAAGGGACAGGCAGCGAGCAGTACTTC
cdr3_aa: CASSQGTGSEQYF

d_call: TRBD1
j_call: TRBJ2-1
clone_size: few
v_call: TRBV11-2
cdr3_nt: TGTGCCAGCAGCTATCAGGGGGATCGGTACAATGAGCAGTTCTTC
cdr3_aa: CASSYQGDRYNEQFF

d_call: .
j_call: TRBJ1-2
clone_size: .
v_call: TRBV7-3
cdr3_nt: TGTGCCAGCAGCTTATCTGGGCCCTTCGCCCCTTACTATGGCTACACCTTC
cdr3_aa: CASSLSGPFAPYYGYTF

d_call: .
j_call: TRBJ1-1
clone_size: .
v_call: TRBV21-1
cdr3_nt: TGTGCCGGAGACAGGGGTGTCGGAAACACTGAAGCTTTCTTT
cdr3_aa: CAGDRGVGNTEAFF

d_call: .
j_call: TRBJ2-3
clone_size: .
v_call: TRBV3-1/TRBV3-2
cdr3_nt: TGTGCCAGCAGCCAAGGGCTAGCTCGAGATACGCAGTATTTT
cdr3_aa: CASSQGLARDTQYF

d_call: TRBD1
j_call: TRBJ2-7
clone_size: .
v_call: TRBV7-2
cdr3_nt: TGTGCCAGCAGCCGGGACAGGGTCGCCTACGAGCAGTACTTC
cdr3_aa: CASSRDRVAYEQYF

d_call: .
j_call: TRBJ1-5
clone_size: .
v_call: TRBV5-1
cdr3_nt: TGCGCCAGCAGCTTGGTAGGGGCTAGCAATCAGCCCCAGCATTTT
cdr3_aa: CASSLVGASNQPQHF

d_call: TRBD1
j_call: TRBJ2-3
clone_size: .
v_call: TRBV5-5
cdr3_nt: TGTGCCAGCAGCGGGGGACAGCTTCTCAATACGCAGTATTTT
cdr3_aa: CASSGGQLLNTQYF

d_call: .
j_call: TRBJ2-2
clone_size: .
v_call: TRBV7-3
cdr3_nt: TGTGCCAGCAGCTTAGGCGGCGACGGGGAGCTGTTTTTT
cdr3_aa: CASSLGGDGELFF

d_call: .
j_call: TRBJ1-2
clone_size: .
v_call: TRBV14
cdr3_nt: TGTGCCAGCAGCCAAGGGGCGTTCGGTAACTATGGCTACACCTTC
cdr3_aa: CASSQGAFGNYGYTF

d_call: .
j_call: TRBJ1-1
clone_size: .
v_call: TRBV2
cdr3_nt: TGTGCCGGCTTACAGGGTCAAACTGAAGCTTTCTTT
cdr3_aa: CAGLQGQTEAFF

d_call: .
j_call: TRBJ1-6
clone_size: .
v_call: TRBV5-1
cdr3_nt: TGCGCCAGCAGGGGCCTGAATTCACCCCTCCACTTT
cdr3_aa: CASRGLNSPLHF

d_call: .
j_call: TRBJ1-2
clone_size: .
v_call: TRBV7-9
cdr3_nt: TGTGCCAGCAGCCAGGACAGTACCGGCTACACCTTC
cdr3_aa: CASSQDSTGYTF

d_call: TRBD1
j_call: TRBJ1-5
clone_size: .
v_call: TRBV5-8
cdr3_nt: TGTGCCAGCAGCTTGGACAGGGGGCGAGGAAATCAGCCCCAGCATTTT
cdr3_aa: CASSLDRGRGNQPQHF

d_call: TRBD2
j_call: TRBJ2-1
clone_size: .
v_call: TRBV11-2
cdr3_nt: TGTGCCAGCAGCCCTCGATGGGGGGGGGATGAGCAGTTCTTC
cdr3_aa: CASSPRWGGDEQFF

d_call: .
j_call: TRBJ1-6
clone_size: .
v_call: TRBV5-1
cdr3_nt: TGCGCCAGCAGCTTCTCCGGGACTTTCTATAATTCACCCCTCCACTTT
cdr3_aa: CASSFSGTFYNSPLHF

d_call: .
j_call: TRBJ1-5
clone_size: .
v_call: TRBV2
cdr3_nt: TGTGCCAGCAGTGAAATTCCCAACCCCGGGCAGCCCCAGCATTTT
cdr3_aa: CASSEIPNPGQPQHF

d_call: TRBD1
j_call: TRBJ1-5
clone_size: once
v_call: TRBV19
cdr3_nt: TGTGCCAGTGCGGACAGGGGAAGTCAGCCCCAGCATTTT
cdr3_aa: CASADRGSQPQHF

d_call: TRBD1
j_call: TRBJ2-3
clone_size: .
v_call: TRBV3-1/TRBV3-2
cdr3_nt: TGTGCCAGCAGCCAGACAGGGGCTAGGTCAGATACGCAGTATTTT
cdr3_aa: CASSQTGARSDTQYF

d_call: .
j_call: TRBJ1-2
clone_size: .
v_call: TRBV11-2
cdr3_nt: TGTGCCAGCAGCTTAGTATGGGACACGGAACACAACTATGGCTACACCTTC
cdr3_aa: CASSLVWDTEHNYGYTF

d_call: TRBD1
j_call: TRBJ1-1
clone_size: .
v_call: TRBV6-5
cdr3_nt: TGTGCCAGCACTAGACAGGGGACTGAAGCTTTCTTT
cdr3_aa: CASTRQGTEAFF

d_call: TRBD1
j_call: TRBJ1-5
clone_size: .
v_call: TRBV18
cdr3_nt: TGTGCCAGCTCAGAGGCAGGGGGCAGACAGCCCCAGCATTTT
cdr3_aa: CASSEAGGRQPQHF

d_call: TRBD1
j_call: TRBJ1-5
clone_size: few
v_call: TRBV4-2
cdr3_nt: TGTGCCAGCAGCCAAGAAATCGGGACAGGCGGAAATCAGCCCCAGCATTTT
cdr3_aa: CASSQEIGTGGNQPQHF

d_call: TRBD1
j_call: TRBJ2-1
clone_size: .
v_call: TRBV5-1
cdr3_nt: TGCGCCAGCAGCTTGGGTCCAGGGGGCTACAATGAGCAGTTCTTC
cdr3_aa: CASSLGPGGYNEQFF

d_call: TRBD1
j_call: TRBJ1-1
clone_size: .
v_call: TRBV2
cdr3_nt: TGTGCCAGCAGTCAACAGGGGGGGACGAACACTGAAGCTTTCTTT
cdr3_aa: CASSQQGGTNTEAFF

d_call: .
j_call: TRBJ1-1
clone_size: .
v_call: TRBV15
cdr3_nt: TGTGCCACCAGCAGAGGGCAGGGCGAGACTGAAGCTTTCTTT
cdr3_aa: CATSRGQGETEAFF